A single sample is the source of the 22 T cell receptor beta chains below, sequenced in a study of T cell clones after liver transplantation. Generated by immunoSEQ multiplex PCR, the TCRdb table keeps only in-frame clones and is missing some. Of more than 65,000 clones listed, approximately 80% are singletons. Sequenced material: CD4+ T cells from blood, taken 12 months after liver transplant. These receptors all come from a human patient who received a liver transplant. The T cells may come from the graft donor.

The rearrangement joins TRBV6-4 to TRBJ1-2, with no clear D. Trimming took off 3 bases at V and 7 bases at J, with 15 bases between the two ends. The CDR3 loop spans 14 amino acids. Germline CDR1 is MRHNA and CDR2 is SNTAGT. The CDR3 coding sequence is TGTGCCAGCAGTGAACAGCTAAGCCCCTCTGGCTACACCTTC. Its translation is CASSEQLSPSGYTF.

This chain uses TRBV29-1 with TRBJ2-1, with D perhaps assigned TRBD1 or TRBD2 (5 bases each). Germline assignment: CDR1 SQVTM and CDR2 ANQGSEA. This CDR3 has 14 amino acids. V lost 4 bases, J lost 4 bases, and 14 bases lay in between. This CDR3 reads CSVAWGSAYNEQFF. CDR3 coding DNA: TGCAGCGTTGCTTGGGGGTCTGCGTACAATGAGCAGTTCTTC.

CDR3 in amino acids: CASRYYDRLYNEQFF. The CDR3 DNA is TGTGCCAGCAGGTATTACGACAGGCTATACAATGAGCAGTTCTTC. The J gene is TRBJ2-1, the V gene TRBV28; a weak D match, TRBD1 (6 bases). Germline V gene sequence: CDR1 MDHEN, CDR2 SYDVKM. Trimming took 6 bases from V and 4 from J, leaving 16 bases between them. The CDR3 is 15 residues long.

V is TRBV29-1 and J is TRBJ1-2; 8 nucleotides match TRBD1. Germline lookup yields CDR1 SQVTM and CDR2 ANQGSEA. The V gene end was trimmed by 6 bases and the J gene end by 6 bases; junction bases not matched to a gene: 3. This CDR3 comprises 11 residues. CDR3 sequence: CSVKTGDGYTF. The CDR3 DNA is TGCAGCGTAAAGACAGGGGATGGCTACACCTTC.

This clone appeared a few times. The chain employs TRBV9 and TRBJ1-1; D gene unclear. The germline V gene encodes CDR1 SGDLS and CDR2 YYNGEE. The V end was cut by 0 bases, the J end by 3 bases, with 6 bases between. The CDR3 is 13 amino acids. CDR3 sequence: CASSVESYTEAFF. CDR3 DNA sequence: TGTGCCAGCAGCGTAGAAAGTTACACTGAAGCTTTCTTT.

This rearrangement joins TRBV18 to TRBJ2-7, with 7 bases fitting TRBD1. V shed 6 bases and J 2 bases; nucleotides not matched to a gene: 7. Per germline, CDR1 KGHSH and CDR2 LQKENI. The length of the CDR3 is 14 residues. The CDR3 is CASSFGTATYEQYF. CDR3 nucleotide sequence: TGTGCCAGCTCGTTCGGGACAGCTACCTACGAGCAGTACTTC. Combining the CDR3 with reference TRBV18 and TRBJ2-7 gives the whole variable domain NAGVMQNPRHLVRRRGQEARLRCSPMKGHSHVYWYRQLPEEGLKFMVYLQKENIIDESGMPKERFSAEFPKEGPSILRIQQVVRGDSAAYFCASSFGTATYEQYFGPGTRLTVT.

The chain is built from TRBV6-6 and TRBJ1-2; D uncertain. Germline V gene data show CDR1 as MNHNY and CDR2 as SVGAGI (reference sequence). CDR3 length: 14 amino acids. Trimming left V 5 bases short and J 1 base short, with 11 bases between. The CDR3 protein is CASSMGLHNYGYTF. The CDR3 DNA reads as TGTGCCAGCAGTATGGGCCTTCATAACTATGGCTACACCTTC.

The rearrangement uses TRBV10-3 and TRBJ2-5, with D possibly being TRBD1 or TRBD2 (5 bases each). V gave up 5 bases and J gave up 5 bases, with 15 bases separating them. The germline V gene has CDR1 ENHRY and CDR2 SYGVKD. This CDR3 spans 14 amino acids. In DNA form, the CDR3 reads TGTGCCATCAGTTCCGGGGCGAGTGTGGAGACCCAGTACTTC. Translated: CAISSGASVETQYF.

The chain uses TRBV5-1 and TRBJ2-7, with 8 bases that match TRBD2. The CDR3 length is 14 residues. Germline CDR1 SGHRS, CDR2 YFSETQ. V dropped 2 bases and J dropped 0; count of bases not matched to a gene: 1. The chain's CDR3 is CASSLLAASYEQYF. DNA for the CDR3: TGCGCCAGCAGCTTACTAGCGGCCTCCTACGAGCAGTACTTC.

CDR3 DNA sequence: TGCGCCAGCAGCGACCTCTACAGGGACGGCTACACCTTC. Its translation: CASSDLYRDGYTF. The chain is built from TRBV5-1 and TRBJ1-2, with D perhaps matching TRBD1 (6 bases). V lost 4 bases and J 8 bases, leaving 15 bases between the germline ends. Germline CDR1 SGHRS, CDR2 YFSETQ. This CDR3 comprises 13 residues.

The CDR3 spells CASTYPGRMVAAQYF. The CDR3 coding sequence is TGTGCCAGCACCTACCCTGGACGGATGGTTGCGGCCCAGTACTTC. The gene calls are TRBV7-2 and TRBJ2-5; D is unresolved. Germline CDR1 SGHTA, CDR2 FQGNSA. This CDR3 contains 15 residues. Between the trimmed V and J ends, which lost 7 bases and 9 bases, there was a span of 24 bases.

The rearrangement links TRBV5-4 to TRBJ1-4; no clear D gene. The CDR3 totals 14 residues. Germline values: CDR1 SGHNT, CDR2 YYREEE (reference sequence). Trimming pared 3 bases from V and 3 bases from J, leaving 9 bases between. As DNA, the CDR3 is TGTGCCAGCAGCTCGGACGTTCCTAATGAAAAACTGTTTTTT. This gives the protein CASSSDVPNEKLFF.

The J gene is TRBJ2-7, the V gene TRBV1; the table's TRBD2 call for D was not verified on the DNA. TRBV1 constitutes a pseudogene. The CDR3 extends over 12 amino acids. The CDR3 loop reads CTSSQDTYEQYF. The CDR3 DNA reads TGCACCAGCAGCCAAGATACCTACGAGCAGTACTTC.

The chain recombines TRBV28 with TRBJ2-5; 8 nucleotides line up with TRBD2. Trimming took 2 bases from V and 5 from J; bases not matched to a gene: 7. The germline V gene has CDR1 MDHEN and CDR2 SYDVKM. This CDR3 has 15 amino acids. The CDR3 nucleotides are TGTGCCAGCAGTTTAAGCGGGAGTGTGGGGGAGACCCAGTACTTC. Translating it yields CASSLSGSVGETQYF.

This clone has a count of ten or more. Other DNA sequences within the sample encode an identical CDR3. The chain combines TRBV2 with TRBJ2-7; TRBD2 agrees at 12 bases. The J segment lost 0 bases and the V segment lost 4 bases, leaving 16 bases of the junction unmatched. The CDR3 has 20 amino acids. Germline CDR1 and CDR2: SNHLY and FYNNEI. The CDR3 coding sequence is TGTGCCAGCAGTGTTCGGCACAGGGGACTAGCGGGCCGCAACTCCTACGAGCAGTACTTC. It is translated as CASSVRHRGLAGRNSYEQYF.

The chain combines TRBV5-1 with TRBJ2-7; D gene unclear. The CDR3 has 13 residues. Germline V gives CDR1 SGHRS, CDR2 YFSETQ. V was cut by 3 bases and J by 2 bases, with 9 bases left in between. The chain's CDR3 is CASSSDVTYEQYF. The CDR3 coding sequence is TGCGCCAGCAGCTCGGACGTCACCTACGAGCAGTACTTC.

In this sample, this clone turned up a few times. V is TRBV10-1 and J is TRBJ2-7; D call uncertain. The V end was cut by 5 bases, the J end by 5 bases, with 13 bases between. In germline, CDR1 is WNHNN, CDR2 SYGVQD (reference sequence). The CDR3 is 13 residues long. This chain's CDR3 is CASSPQPLNEQYF. CDR3 bases: TGCGCCAGCAGTCCACAACCCTTGAACGAGCAGTACTTC.

This clone has a single count. This chain links TRBV27 with TRBJ2-1; D is unresolved. V dropped 6 bases and J dropped 0 bases, with 15 bases sitting between them. This CDR3 contains 16 residues. Germline V CDR1 and CDR2: MNHEY, SMNVEV (reference sequence). The DNA of the CDR3 is TGTGCCAGCAGCCCCTCCTATATACGCTCCTACAATGAGCAGTTCTTC. Translated: CASSPSYIRSYNEQFF.

The chain employs TRBV30 and TRBJ2-5; D may be TRBD1 (5 bases). Germline loops: CDR1 GTSNPN, CDR2 SVGIG (reference sequence). Trimming took 5 bases from V and 9 from J, leaving 16 bases between them. The length of the CDR3 is 12 residues. The CDR3 reads CAWVDRSWAQYF. The CDR3 DNA is TGTGCCTGGGTTGACAGATCATGGGCCCAGTACTTC.

The V gene is TRBV19, the J gene TRBJ1-5, with D unclear. The V end was cut by 9 bases, the J end by 5 bases, with 17 bases between. Looked up from germline, CDR1 is LNHDA and CDR2 is SQIVND (reference sequence). This CDR3 contains 14 residues. CDR3 coding DNA: TGTGCCAGCCATACTAACAGATACTATCAGCCCCAGCATTTT. As protein: CASHTNRYYQPQHF.

The rearrangement links TRBV18 to TRBJ1-3; D gene ambiguous. This CDR3 is built from 15 residues. The V gene lost 3 bases and the J gene lost 2 bases, with 11 bases spanning the gap. Germline-derived CDR1 and CDR2 are KGHSH and LQKENI. This CDR3 is CASSPGHSTGNTIYF. The CDR3 nucleotides read TGTGCCAGCTCACCGGGTCACTCTACTGGAAACACCATATATTTT.

V is TRBV11-2 and J is TRBJ1-1; D unclear. This CDR3 has 14 amino acids. Trimming stripped 0 bases from V and 4 bases from J, with 9 bases between. CDR1 and CDR2 (germline): SGHAT, FQNNGV. CDR3 sequence reads: CASSLEVRSTEAFF. CDR3 nucleotide sequence: TGTGCCAGCAGCTTAGAGGTCCGGAGCACTGAAGCTTTCTTT.